This T cell receptor (beta chain) derives from a study of identical twins. Study-wide points: Zero-insertion analyses might be partly confounded by invariant T cells like MAIT and iNKT. Without tracking the same donors, conclusions rested on cross-sectional statistical analysis.

As for this clonotype: What it binds is not known.

Through template switching, a universal primer site was introduced, and the cDNA contained unique molecular identifiers. One entry per CDR3 protein results from TCRdb running MiXCR on the 5' RACE reads. In the table there are 750,000 to 950,000 distinct CDR3 sequences, around an eighth of which are singletons. CDR3 length equals 15 residues. Unmatched junction bases numbered 10, after V lost 6 bases and J lost 7 bases. Germline-derived CDR1 and CDR2 are MNHNS and SASEGT. All donors were healthy Caucasians. This sample was shared with a second study, whose subject was yellow fever vaccine responses in identical twins.

Source material: PBMCs. J is TRBJ2-1 and V is TRBV6-1; 9 bases agree with TRBD1. The clonotype was recovered from a woman under 30 in good health. Written as DNA, the CDR3 is TGTGCCAGCAGCCGACCGGGACAGGGCGTAAATGAGCAGTTCTTC. Amino acids: CASSRPGQGVNEQFF.